This T cell receptor beta chain derives from a study of OX40 agonist ivuxolimab in advanced cancers. Across the whole study: Patients undergoing dose escalation presented with hepatocellular carcinoma, melanoma, renal cell or head and neck cancer.

Repertoires were generated with immunoSEQ multiplex PCR, while TCRdb's copy carries only in-frame clones and drops some. The profile covers about 48,000 clones, with about 81% appearing a single time and around 7.8% taken by the ten largest. Researchers took blood at baseline, on cycle 4 day 1, and on cycle 7 day 1. The V gene end was trimmed by 4 bases and the J gene end by 2 bases; junction bases not matched to a gene: 5. Germline V gives CDR1 MNHNS, CDR2 SASEGT. The CDR3 spans 16 residues. Specimen: CD4+ or CD8+ T cells sorted from blood, collected in a trial of the OX40 agonist ivuxolimab. This TCR came from an adult with an advanced solid tumor such as melanoma, head and neck, liver or kidney cancer. The chain combines TRBV6-1 with TRBJ2-1; the match to TRBD1 covers 10 bases. CDR3 amino acids: CASSGLTGGAYNEQFF. The CDR3 DNA reads as TGTGCCAGCAGTGGCCTGACAGGGGGCGCCTACAATGAGCAGTTCTTC.